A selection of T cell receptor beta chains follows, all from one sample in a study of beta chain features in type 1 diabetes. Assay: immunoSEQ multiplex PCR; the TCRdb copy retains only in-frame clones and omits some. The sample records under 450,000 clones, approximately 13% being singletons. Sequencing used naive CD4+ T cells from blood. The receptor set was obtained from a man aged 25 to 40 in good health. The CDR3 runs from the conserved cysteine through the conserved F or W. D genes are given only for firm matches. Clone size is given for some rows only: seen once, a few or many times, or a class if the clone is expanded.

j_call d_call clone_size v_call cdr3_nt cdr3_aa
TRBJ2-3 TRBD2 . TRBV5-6 TGTGCCAGCAGCCGGCGGACTAGCGGGAAAATCACAGATACGCAGTATTTT CASSRRTSGKITDTQYF
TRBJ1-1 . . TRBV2 TGTGCCAGCAGTGGCAGGGTGGCGACTGAAGCTTTCTTT CASSGRVATEAFF
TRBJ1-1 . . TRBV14 TGTGCCAGCAGCCCCGTAATGAACACTGAAGCTTTCTTT CASSPVMNTEAFF
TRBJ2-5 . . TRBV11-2 TGTGCCAGCGGGGGGACAGCTAAAGAGACCCAGTACTTC CASGGTAKETQYF
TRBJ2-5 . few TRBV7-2 TGTGCCAGTACCCCTCAGGGATCGGGCCAAGAGACCCAGTACTTC CASTPQGSGQETQYF
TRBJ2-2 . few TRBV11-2 TGTGCCAGCAGCTTAAGACGGCAGGGTAGGCTGTTTTTT CASSLRRQGRLFF
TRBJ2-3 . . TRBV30 TGTGCCTGGGGACAAGCAGATACGCAGTATTTT CAWGQADTQYF
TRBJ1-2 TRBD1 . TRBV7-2 TGTGCCAGCAGCTATAGAACAGGGGGCCTTGGCTACACCTTC CASSYRTGGLGYTF
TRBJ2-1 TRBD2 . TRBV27 TGTGCCAGCAGTTTATCGAGAGGGACTAGCGGGGTTCGATCCTACAATGAGCAGTTCTTC CASSLSRGTSGVRSYNEQFF
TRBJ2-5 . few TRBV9 TGTGCCAGCAGCCCCGACGCGATACAGGGACAAGAGACCCAGTACTTC CASSPDAIQGQETQYF
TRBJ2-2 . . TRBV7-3 TGTGCCAGCAGCCCCCCGGGAGTTGGCACCGGGGAGCTGTTTTTT CASSPPGVGTGELFF
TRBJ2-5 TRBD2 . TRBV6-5 TGTGCCAGTAGCGGGGGGATTCTTGAGACCCAGTACTTC CASSGGILETQYF
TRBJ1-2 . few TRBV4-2 TGTGCCAGCACCCCTCAAATTGGGCGGTATGGCTACACCTTC CASTPQIGRYGYTF
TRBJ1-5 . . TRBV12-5 TGTGCTAGCAATCTGGATAACAGGGCCCAGCATTTT CASNLDNRAQHF
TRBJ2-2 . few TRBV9 TGTGCCAGCAGCTTCGACACCGGGGAGCTGTTTTTT CASSFDTGELFF
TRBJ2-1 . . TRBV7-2 TGTGCCAGCAGCAAGGACGGATCCTACAATGAGCAGTTCTTC CASSKDGSYNEQFF
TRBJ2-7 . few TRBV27 TGTGCCAGCAGTTTACGGGTCTCCTACGAGCAGTACTTC CASSLRVSYEQYF
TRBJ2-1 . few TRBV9 TGTGCCAGCAGCGTAGTCTTAACGGGGGATAACTACAATGAGCAGTTCTTC CASSVVLTGDNYNEQFF
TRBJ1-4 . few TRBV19 TGTGCCAGTAGTATGATAGGGTACGAAAAACTGTTTTTT CASSMIGYEKLFF
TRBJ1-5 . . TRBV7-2 TGTGCCAGCAGCCTTCGTGGACAGCCCCAGCATTTT CASSLRGQPQHF
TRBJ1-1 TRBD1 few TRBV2 TGTGCCAGCAGTCGACAGGGTGGGAACACTGAAGCTTTCTTT CASSRQGGNTEAFF
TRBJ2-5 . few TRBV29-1 TGCAGCGTTGTACTGAACCAAGAGACCCAGTACTTC CSVVLNQETQYF
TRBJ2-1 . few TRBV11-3 TGTGCCAGCAGCTTAGAGGGCCGGGACGTATACAATGAGCAGTTCTTC CASSLEGRDVYNEQFF
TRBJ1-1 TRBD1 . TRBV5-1 TGCGCCAGCAGCTTCCGGGACAGGGACACTGAAGCTTTCTTT CASSFRDRDTEAFF
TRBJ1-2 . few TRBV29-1 TGCAGCGTTGAGGCCGCTATTTCTCAAGGAGGCTACACCTTC CSVEAAISQGGYTF
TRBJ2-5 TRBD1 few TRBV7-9 TGTGCCAGCAGCCAGGACAGGGGGCTCCAAGAGACCCAGTACTTC CASSQDRGLQETQYF
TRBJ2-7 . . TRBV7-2 TGTGCCAGCAGCTTAAAGCCTGGCTACGAGCAGTACTTC CASSLKPGYEQYF
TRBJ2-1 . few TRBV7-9 TGTGCCAGCAGCTTACTCAGAGCAAATGAGCAGTTCTTC CASSLLRANEQFF
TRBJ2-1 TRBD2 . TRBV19 TGTGCCAGTAGACCCGGACTAGCGGAATCCTACAATGAGCAGTTCTTC CASRPGLAESYNEQFF
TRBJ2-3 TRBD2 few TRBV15 TGTGCCACCAGCAGAGGGACTAGCGTAAACACGGATACGCAGTATTTT CATSRGTSVNTDTQYF
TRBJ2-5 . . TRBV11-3 TGTGCCAGCAGCTCTCCGAAGATGGGGAAAGAGACCCAGTACTTC CASSSPKMGKETQYF
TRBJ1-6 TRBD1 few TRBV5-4 TGTGCCAGCAGCTTGGGAGGACAGGTGACTAATTCACCCCTCCACTTT CASSLGGQVTNSPLHF
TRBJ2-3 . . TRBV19 TGTGCCAGTAGTATAGGGGCTTTTGGCACAGATACGCAGTATTTT CASSIGAFGTDTQYF
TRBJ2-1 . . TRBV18 TGTGCCACCCTCCTTTTCCCCTCGAGCTCCTACAATGAGCAGTTCTTC CATLLFPSSSYNEQFF
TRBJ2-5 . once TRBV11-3 TGTGCCAGCAGCCGACGGACCGGGGAAGAGACCCAGTACTTC CASSRRTGEETQYF
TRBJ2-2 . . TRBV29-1 TGCAGCGTTGTAAGATCGAACACCGGGGAGCTGTTTTTT CSVVRSNTGELFF
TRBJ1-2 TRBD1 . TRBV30 TGTGCCTGGAGCCGGGACAGGGGGAACTATGGCTACACCTTC CAWSRDRGNYGYTF
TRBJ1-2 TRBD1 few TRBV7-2 TGTGCCAGCAGCCAAAGCCTCAGGGGGCCCTATGGCTACACCTTC CASSQSLRGPYGYTF
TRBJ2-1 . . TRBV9 TGTGCCAGCAGCGTAATGGGGACAAGCCACAATGAGCAGTTCTTC CASSVMGTSHNEQFF
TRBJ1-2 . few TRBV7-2 TGTGCCAGCAGCTTGGACTCTTATGGCTACACCTTC CASSLDSYGYTF
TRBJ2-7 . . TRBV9 TGTGCCAGCAGTTCAGATTCCTACGAGCAGTACTTC CASSSDSYEQYF
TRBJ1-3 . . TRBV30 TGTGCCTGGAGTTTCGGAAACACCATATATTTT CAWSFGNTIYF
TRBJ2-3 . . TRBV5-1 TGCGCCAGCAGCTTGAGAACCGACACAGATACGCAGTATTTT CASSLRTDTDTQYF
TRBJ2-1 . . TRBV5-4 TGTGCCAGCAGTCTGGGGTTCGGTGAGCAGTTCTTC CASSLGFGEQFF
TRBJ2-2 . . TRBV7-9 TGTGCCAGCAGCTTAGCGGAGAGGGTTGCCGGGGAGCTGTTTTTT CASSLAERVAGELFF
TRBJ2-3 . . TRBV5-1 TGCGCCAGCAGTCCCGGGACCACCTTAAGCACAGATACGCAGTATTTT CASSPGTTLSTDTQYF
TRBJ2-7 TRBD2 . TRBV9 TGTGCCAGCAGCGTGTTAGCGGGGGGTCCGGGGAACGAGCAGTACTTC CASSVLAGGPGNEQYF
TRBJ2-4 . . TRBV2 TGTGCCAGCAGTTTACACAAAGGGGCCCAGCACTTC CASSLHKGAQHF
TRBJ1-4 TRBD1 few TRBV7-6 TGTGCCAGCAGCCTCGGGACAGGGGTAGAAAAACTGTTTTTT CASSLGTGVEKLFF
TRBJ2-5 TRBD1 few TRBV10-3 TGTGCCATCAAGGGGGCAGGGGGTGAAGTCGGAGAGACCCAGTACTTC CAIKGAGGEVGETQYF
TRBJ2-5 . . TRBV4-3 TGCGCCAGCAGCCAAGAACTCCAGGAGACCCAGTACTTC CASSQELQETQYF
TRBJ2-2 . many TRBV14 TGTGCCAGCAGCCCACAGGTCACCGGGGAGCTGTTTTTT CASSPQVTGELFF
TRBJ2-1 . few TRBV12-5 TGTGCTAGTGGTTTGCCCCGAGGGCAGCAGTTCTTC CASGLPRGQQFF
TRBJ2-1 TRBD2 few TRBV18 TGTGCCAGCTCACCACCGGGACTAGCATCCGAGCAGTTCTTC CASSPPGLASEQFF